A single sample gave rise to the 32 T cell receptor beta chains below, sequenced in a study of blood T cell repertoires in COVID-19. The repertoire was sequenced with immunoSEQ multiplex PCR; TCRdb's copy has only in-frame clones and lacks some. The repertoire holds about 160,000 clones, around four fifths seen once, with around 2.8% in the top ten. The sample consisted of peripheral blood. The receptor set was obtained from a man between 65 and 85 years old with acute or convalescent COVID-19.

The chain combines TRBV15 with TRBJ1-1; 9 positions agree with TRBD1. This CDR3 is 15 amino acids long. Germline CDR1 and CDR2: LNHNV and YYDKDF (reference sequence). V was pared by 5 bases and J by 11 bases, with 15 bases of the junction left unmatched. This CDR3 is CATSSYRTGALSAFF. Here the CDR3 DNA reads TGTGCCACCAGCTCCTATCGGACAGGGGCGCTCTCGGCTTTCTTT.

This clone has just a few counts. This sequence joins TRBV10-2 and TRBJ1-1, with no clear D. The CDR3 consists of 14 residues. From germline, CDR1 is WSHSY and CDR2 SAAADI. V was clipped by 2 bases and J by 2 bases, with 9 bases between them. CDR3 protein: CASSETRANTEAFF. The DNA for the CDR3 is TGCGCCAGCAGTGAGACGAGGGCAAACACTGAAGCTTTCTTT.

The rearrangement links TRBV14 to TRBJ2-2; D is unresolved. This CDR3 contains 17 residues. Germline CDR1 and CDR2: SGHDN and FVKESK. V dropped 1 base and J dropped 3 bases, with 15 bases sitting between them. As DNA, the CDR3 is TGTGCCAGCAGCCAAGGCATAGGAGTTCGGGACACCGGGGAGCTGTTTTTT. It yields the protein CASSQGIGVRDTGELFF. The full variable domain, with the rest looked up from reference TRBV14 and TRBJ2-2, is EAGVTQFPSHSVIEKGQTVTLRCDPISGHDNLYWYRRVMGKEIKFLLHFVKESKQDESGMPNNRFLAERTGGTYSTLKVQPAELEDSGVYFCASSQGIGVRDTGELFFGEGSRLTVL.

The rearrangement uses TRBV19 and TRBJ1-2; the D gene is possibly TRBD1 (6 bases). Germline V gene data show CDR1 as LNHDA and CDR2 as SQIVND (reference sequence). Trimming took 7 bases from V and 0 from J, leaving 18 bases between them. This CDR3 is 16 amino acids long. The CDR3 DNA sequence: TGTGCCAGTACGGTTGAGGACAGCCAAGCTAACTATGGCTACACCTTC. Its protein is CASTVEDSQANYGYTF.

V is TRBV18 and J is TRBJ2-7; unclear D gene. Trimming cost V 6 bases and J 0 bases, with 3 bases left between them. The CDR3 contains 11 residues. Germline V gene sequence: CDR1 KGHSH, CDR2 LQKENI. CDR3 in DNA: TGTGCCAGCTCGAGCTCCTACGAGCAGTACTTC. Translated, it gives CASSSSYEQYF.

V gene TRBV5-1 combines with J gene TRBJ1-4, with 8 bases identical to TRBD1. The V gene's germline CDR1 is SGHRS and CDR2 YFSETQ. This CDR3 region has 14 residues. V dropped 4 bases and J dropped 3; count of bases not matched to a gene: 2. The DNA for the CDR3 is TGCGCCAGCAGCGAGGGACAGGCTAATGAAAAACTGTTTTTT. Translating gives CASSEGQANEKLFF. Full variable domain (missing parts from reference TRBV5-1 and TRBJ1-4): KAGVTQTPRYLIKTRGQQVTLSCSPISGHRSVSWYQQTPGQGLQFLFEYFSETQRNKGNFPGRFSGRQFSNSRSEMNVSTLELGDSALYLCASSEGQANEKLFFGSGTQLSVL.

The rearrangement uses TRBV3-1 (or the pseudogene TRBV3-2) and TRBJ2-7; TRBD1 aligns across 8 bases. Per germline, CDR1 LGHDT and CDR2 YNNKEL (reference sequence). The CDR3 length is 14 residues. With 8 bases clipped from V and 2 bases from J, the junction kept 8 bases outside the gene matches. The CDR3 region is CASEGDRHPYEQYF. The CDR3 coding sequence is TGTGCCAGCGAGGGGGACAGGCACCCCTACGAGCAGTACTTC.

The chain couples TRBV10-3 to TRBJ2-1, with 7 bases lining up with TRBD2. From germline, CDR1 is ENHRY and CDR2 SYGVKD. The CDR3 consists of 12 residues. The trim removed 7 bases at V and 6 bases at J, leaving 3 bases unmatched. CDR3 nucleotide sequence: TGTGCCATCACGAGCGGGATCAATGAGCAGTTCTTC. Its protein product is CAITSGINEQFF.

The CDR3 here is CASRPGTSGGKTQYF. The CDR3 DNA sequence: TGTGCCAGCAGACCCGGGACTAGCGGGGGAAAGACCCAGTACTTC. J is TRBJ2-5 and V is TRBV6-5; 14 positions match TRBD2. V trimming: 6 bases; J trimming: 6 bases; junction bases outside the gene matches: 6. The CDR3 consists of 15 residues. Germline loops: CDR1 MNHEY, CDR2 SVGAGI.

The chain combines TRBV6-5 with TRBJ2-7; tentatively, D is TRBD1 (5 bases). Trimming cost V 8 bases and J 2 bases, with 10 bases left between them. The CDR3 is 12 residues long. Per germline, CDR1 MNHEY and CDR2 SVGAGI. CDR3 sequence reads: CASQEQAYEQYF. In nucleotides, the CDR3 is TGTGCCAGCCAGGAACAGGCCTACGAGCAGTACTTC.

The rearrangement uses TRBV27 and TRBJ1-5; 9 nucleotides align to TRBD1. V gave up 3 bases and J gave up 3 bases; unmatched junction bases: 6. Germline V gene sequence: CDR1 MNHEY, CDR2 SMNVEV (reference sequence). This CDR3 has 16 amino acids. CDR3 coding DNA: TGTGCCAGCAGTTTCGCGGGACAGGGTTACAATCAGCCCCAGCATTTT. Its translation is CASSFAGQGYNQPQHF.

The chain links TRBV11-2 to TRBJ2-7; possible D gene TRBD2, 6 bases. Germline CDR1 reads SGHAT; CDR2 reads FQNNGV. The ends were cut back, 5 bases at V and 7 bases at J, with 24 bases in the middle. The CDR3 has 16 residues. The CDR3 sequence is CASSPGTDLGAGEQYF. CDR3 nucleotide sequence: TGTGCCAGCAGCCCGGGGACTGACCTCGGGGCCGGTGAGCAGTACTTC.

The chain has TRBV6-2 or TRBV6-3 and TRBJ2-7, with D perhaps TRBD1 (6 bases). The CDR3 sequence is 13 residues long. Germline lookup yields CDR1 MNHEY and CDR2 SVGEGT. V was cut by 5 bases and J by 6 bases, with 14 bases left in between. The CDR3 here is CASSNRDIGEQYF. CDR3 DNA: TGTGCCAGCAGTAACCGGGACATAGGCGAGCAGTACTTC.

This clone was found a few times. The chain has TRBV19 and TRBJ1-5; tentatively, D is TRBD1 (5 bases). Germline V gene lookup returns CDR1 LNHDA and CDR2 SQIVND (reference sequence). CDR3 length equals 17 residues. V gave up 4 bases and J gave up 0 bases, with 16 bases separating them. CDR3 region: CASSTGGAEYSNQPQHF. The CDR3 DNA follows: TGTGCCAGTAGTACCGGTGGGGCAGAGTATAGCAATCAGCCCCAGCATTTT. The full variable domain, rest sourced from reference TRBV19 and TRBJ1-5, is DGGITQSPKYLFRKEGQNVTLSCEQNLNHDAMYWYRQDPGQGLRLIYYSQIVNDFQKGDIAEGYSVSREKKESFPLTVTSAQKNPTAFYLCASSTGGAEYSNQPQHFGDGTRLSIL.

The chain employs TRBV24-1 and TRBJ2-7; D is perhaps TRBD2 (5 bases). The V end was cut by 6 bases, the J end by 4 bases, with 15 bases between. Germline-derived CDR1 and CDR2 are KGHDR and SFDVKD. The CDR3 is made up of 14 amino acids. CDR3 loop: CATSSRGKEYEQYF. CDR3 bases: TGTGCCACCAGTTCACGGGGTAAAGAGTACGAGCAGTACTTC.

V gene TRBV12-3 or TRBV12-4 combines with J gene TRBJ1-5; D not certain. Trimming removed 7 bases at V and 5 bases at J, with 9 bases between. The CDR3 covers 12 residues. CDR3 DNA sequence: TGTGCCAGCACCGTGGGAGATCAGCCCCAGCATTTT. The encoded protein is CASTVGDQPQHF.

The genes are TRBV6-1 and TRBJ1-2; TRBD1 might be the D (5 bases). Per germline, CDR1 MNHNS and CDR2 SASEGT. The CDR3 length is 14 residues. The ends were cut back, 0 bases at V and 7 bases at J, with 12 bases in the middle. CDR3 sequence reads: CASSEALGAGGYTF. The CDR3 bases are TGTGCCAGCAGTGAAGCGCTAGGGGCTGGTGGCTACACCTTC.

The V gene is TRBV15, the J gene TRBJ1-2, with D unclear. Deletions cut 3 bases from V and 1 base from J, with 6 bases between. Germline lookup yields CDR1 LNHNV and CDR2 YYDKDF (reference sequence). The CDR3 loop spans 13 amino acids. This CDR3 reads CATSSPVNYGYTF. The CDR3 DNA follows: TGTGCCACCAGCAGCCCAGTTAACTATGGCTACACCTTC.

This CDR3 is CASSLTGVAEQHF. The CDR3 region has the DNA TGTGCCAGCAGTTTAACCGGGGTGGCAGAACAGCATTTT. The V call is TRBV12-3 or TRBV12-4, the J call TRBJ1-5; no clear D gene. Trimming shortened V by 2 bases and J by 13 bases, and 15 bases separated the two germline ends. The CDR3 sequence is 13 residues long.

This chain links TRBV6-6 with TRBJ1-2; D is perhaps TRBD1 (6 bases). There are 14 residues in the CDR3. The germline CDR1 and CDR2 sequences are MNHNY and SVGAGI (reference sequence). V was clipped by 0 bases and J by 2 bases, with 7 bases between them. CDR3 region: CASSYSQGNYGYTF. In DNA form, the CDR3 reads TGTGCCAGCAGTTACTCACAGGGAAACTATGGCTACACCTTC.

The V call is TRBV7-9, the J call TRBJ2-1; D unresolved. This CDR3 contains 15 residues. Trimming cost V 1 base and J 2 bases, with 9 bases left between them. Germline assignment: CDR1 SEHNR and CDR2 FQNEAQ (reference sequence). The DNA of the CDR3 is TGTGCCAGCAGCTTAGTCCGTCAGACCTACAATGAGCAGTTCTTC. This codes for CASSLVRQTYNEQFF.

Of note for this clone: Different DNA sequences within this sample yield the same CDR3. The rearrangement links TRBV5-1 to TRBJ1-5, with D perhaps matching TRBD1 (5 bases). V was clipped by 5 bases and J by 1 base, with 10 bases between them. CDR3 length: 14 amino acids. Germline V gene data show CDR1 as SGHRS and CDR2 as YFSETQ. The DNA for the CDR3 is TGCGCCAGCAGTCCGGGGGGAAGCAATCAGCCCCAGCATTTT. Translating gives CASSPGGSNQPQHF.

The chain recombines TRBV7-8 with TRBJ2-6; D remains unclear. The CDR3 length is 19 residues. Germline CDR1 and CDR2: SGHVS and FQNEAQ. V dropped 1 base and J dropped 3 bases, with 19 bases sitting between them. In nucleotides, the CDR3 is TGTGCCAGCAGCTTAGAGGAGACGATTCGGCCAAGTGGGGCCAACGTCCTGACTTTC. Translated, it gives CASSLEETIRPSGANVLTF.

This chain connects TRBV9 to TRBJ2-1; tentatively, D is TRBD2 (5 bases). This CDR3 spans 16 amino acids. CDR1 SGDLS and CDR2 YYNGEE come from the germline V gene. Trimming stripped 2 bases from V and 5 bases from J, with 17 bases between. The CDR3 sequence is CASSVHHRGGDNEQFF. The CDR3 DNA reads as TGTGCCAGCAGCGTTCACCACCGGGGTGGGGACAATGAGCAGTTCTTC.

In its sample, this clone ranks as medium-sized. A read error may produce the germline difference seen at one junction end. The V and J genes are TRBV7-9 and TRBJ2-7; 10 positions agree with TRBD1. This CDR3 has 15 residues. The germline V gene has CDR1 SEHNR and CDR2 FQNEAQ (reference sequence). CDR3 sequence reads: CASSLTGGASHEQYF. CDR3 bases: TGTGCCAGCAGCCTGACAGGGGGCGCCTCCCACGAGCAGTACTTC.

V and J are TRBV19 and TRBJ1-1; possibly TRBD1 for D (6 bases). In germline, CDR1 is LNHDA, CDR2 SQIVND (reference sequence). Trimming removed 7 bases at V and 3 bases at J, with 15 bases between. This CDR3 region has 14 residues. The CDR3 DNA follows: TGTGCCAGTAAATCCAGGGGCGTTTACACTGAAGCTTTCTTT. This codes for CASKSRGVYTEAFF.

The V call is TRBV28, the J call TRBJ1-2; 8 bases are a match to TRBD1. Germline CDR1 is MDHEN and CDR2 is SYDVKM. V lost 4 bases and J lost 10; bases outside the gene matches: 2. This CDR3 spans 11 amino acids. This CDR3 is CASSSDRVYTF. The CDR3, as DNA: TGTGCCAGCAGTTCGGACAGGGTCTACACCTTC.

J is TRBJ1-4 and V is TRBV6-6, with D possibly matching TRBD1 (6 bases). Germline V gene data show CDR1 as MNHNY and CDR2 as SVGAGI (reference sequence). This CDR3 has 14 residues. Deletions cut 2 bases from V and 10 bases from J, with 14 bases between. CDR3 region: CASSYAPQGLKLFF. CDR3 coding DNA: TGTGCCAGCAGTTACGCGCCTCAGGGGTTAAAACTGTTTTTT.

Comment on this clone: The sample contains more than one DNA sequence encoding this CDR3. This rearrangement joins TRBV19 to TRBJ2-5, with D perhaps TRBD2 (6 bases). The V gene's germline CDR1 is LNHDA and CDR2 SQIVND (reference sequence). Trimming took 9 bases from V and 1 from J, leaving 12 bases between them. The length of the CDR3 is 13 residues. CDR3 protein: CASSPGLQETQYF. In DNA form, the CDR3 reads TGTGCCAGCTCCCCGGGACTCCAAGAGACCCAGTACTTC.

The gene calls are TRBV27 and TRBJ2-1; unclear D gene. Trimming left V 4 bases short and J 4 bases short, with 11 bases between. Per the germline V gene, CDR1 is MNHEY and CDR2 is SMNVEV (reference sequence). The CDR3 runs 14 residues. CDR3: CASSSPATYNEQFF. DNA for the CDR3: TGTGCCAGCAGTTCCCCAGCGACTTACAATGAGCAGTTCTTC.

This chain joins TRBV11-2 and TRBJ2-2, with D perhaps TRBD2 (5 bases). Trimming removed 6 bases at V and 6 bases at J, with 11 bases between. The CDR3 is made up of 13 amino acids. Germline V gene data show CDR1 as SGHAT and CDR2 as FQNNGV. The CDR3 protein is CASRGRRAGELFF. The CDR3 nucleotides read TGTGCCAGCAGGGGCAGGCGGGCCGGGGAGCTGTTTTTT.

V usage is TRBV24-1 and J usage is TRBJ1-1; D unclear. Germline assignment: CDR1 KGHDR and CDR2 SFDVKD. The CDR3 loop spans 15 amino acids. V gave up 7 bases and J gave up 3 bases, with 17 bases separating them. In DNA form, the CDR3 reads TGTGCCACCAGGTCCGGGTTTTCAATGGACACTGAAGCTTTCTTT. Translated, it gives CATRSGFSMDTEAFF.